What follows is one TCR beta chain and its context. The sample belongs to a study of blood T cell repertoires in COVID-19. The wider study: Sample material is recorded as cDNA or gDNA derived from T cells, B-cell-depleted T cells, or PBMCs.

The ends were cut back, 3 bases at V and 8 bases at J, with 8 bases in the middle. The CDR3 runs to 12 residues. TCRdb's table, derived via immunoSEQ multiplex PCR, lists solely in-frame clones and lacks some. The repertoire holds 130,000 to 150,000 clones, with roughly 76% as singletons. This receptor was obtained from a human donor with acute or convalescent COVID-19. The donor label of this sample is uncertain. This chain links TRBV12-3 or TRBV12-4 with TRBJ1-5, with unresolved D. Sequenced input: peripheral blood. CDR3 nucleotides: TGTGCCAGCAGTTTCGGGGTCAAGCCCCAGCATTTT. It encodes CASSFGVKPQHF.